The entry below gives a single T cell receptor beta chain sequence along with its context. This clonotype was observed at least ten times. Its binding antigen is unknown. No base qualities exist here, and no much larger clone lies one base off it. CDR1 KGHSH and CDR2 LQKENI are derived from the germline V gene. V and J lose 3 bases and 2 bases, and a span of 10 bases separates them. The CDR3, cysteine through phenylalanine, is 14 amino acids long. Just CDR3 DNA is preserved here, 42 bases in frame from base 1. Moderately to severely active disease, a Clinical Activity Score of at least 3, a NOSPECS grade of at least 4, and a duration under 3 months were present in ophthalmopathy patients. Any patient with an uncontrolled infection, another autoimmune disease, pregnancy or lactation was excluded. Diagnoses relied on clinical symptoms, serum thyroxine and TRAb, thyroid ultrasound and orbital computed tomography. PBMCs were separated from under 12 ml of fresh peripheral blood using Ficoll-Paque density gradient centrifugation. Trizol reagent was used to extract total RNA, and RNA quality was then checked on an Agilent 2100 Bioanalyzer.

These data come from a study of T cells in Graves' hyperthyroidism and ophthalmopathy (dated by TCRdb to about 2019). Regarding the complete study: Peripheral blood was sampled at the time of initial diagnosis, prior to any treatment. TCR V-J signatures able to tell the groups apart were searched for in a discovery cohort of 90 to 100 patients, of whom over 40 had Graves' ophthalmopathy and around 56 had stable Graves' hyperthyroidism. Whether ophthalmopathy could be predicted prospectively was tested in an independent validation cohort made up of 18 to 20 hyperthyroidism patients plus 17 patients who later progressed to ophthalmopathy. For training and testing, the 95 to 100 patients in the discovery cohort were randomly divided in a 7:3 ratio. In addition, the study compared T-cell repertoires in thyroid tissue and in blood from about 6 Graves' hyperthyroidism patients. Once sampling was done, hyperthyroidism patients were given methimazole at a starting dose of 30 mg daily, whereas ophthalmopathy patients were given high-dose intravenous methylprednisolone. According to the paper, TCR Vbeta CDR3 sequencing was carried out on around 140 peripheral blood samples, which came from some 41 ophthalmopathy, 70 to 80 hyperthyroidism and about 17 progressor patients.

Results and caveats for the whole study, not just this receptor: A 13 V-J signature model separated ophthalmopathy from stable hyperthyroidism, with 87.88% sensitivity and 81.08% specificity in cross-validation and 80%/75% in testing. No statistical method was used to set the sample size in advance, and investigators knew the group allocation. During validation, the model predicted progression to ophthalmopathy a median of around 7 months ahead of onset, with around 71% sensitivity and about 72% specificity. Most expanded thyroid clonotypes (frequency above 0.001) were also detected in blood, suggesting blood repertoires may reflect thyroid immune responses.

The TCR beta CDR3 regions were amplified from RNA transcripts. A first-round RT-PCR of the TCR CDR3 used the HTBI primer set with the Qiagen OneStep RT-PCR kit. Libraries were constructed in a second round of multiplex PCR, after which size selection and purification were carried out. Sequencing of the libraries was done on an Illumina HiSeq2000 using paired-end 100 bp reads. The original methods were these. Raw data were processed with SOAPnuke, discarding reads with adapters, uncalled bases, mean Phred below 15, or no exact constant-primer or identifier match. High-quality paired reads were merged using COPE v1.2.5, and each unique nucleotide sequence was defined as a clonotype. Clonotypes were aligned to IMGT TRBV, TRBD and TRBJ reference segments using MiTCR v1.1. The analysis included only V-J combinations with a frequency above 0.0001, which together covered 99% to 99.2% of the repertoires. A TCS score was defined as the ratio between F50 (clonal expansion) and ExV (chaos), using BLOSUM62-based TCRdist between CDR3 peptides within each V-J. Welch's t-statistics and random forest reduced roughly 540 V-J features to 10 to 15, which were used in a naive Bayes classifier (R e1071). The public reads were reprocessed in TCRdb via fastp at Q25 and MiXCR, keeping in-frame beta chains. Every entry covers one CDR3 protein and lists the most common genes and DNA from its rows. The V and J calls and clone size are TCRdb's, not the authors'. Present in this sample are fewer than 650,000 distinct CDR3 sequences, 14% of which were seen just once. The top ten hold over 6% of the sample.

The sequence was obtained from a woman between 18 and 29 years old with Graves' ophthalmopathy. The specimen was blood. This chain is built from TRBV18 and TRBJ2-5, with TRBD2 as a weak D call on 6 bases. The nucleotides read TGTGCCAGCTCACCCCTGGGACTTCAAGAGACCCAGTACTTC. Its translation is CASSPLGLQETQYF.